The T cell receptor beta chain described here comes from a study of cytomegalovirus exposure and HLA in healthy donors. Whole-study findings and limits: Researchers reported from a later analysis that most CMV-associated TCR beta chains appeared HLA-restricted.

PCR primers comprised 60 Vbeta and 13 Jbeta primers. Using immunoSEQ multiplex PCR, the repertoire was profiled, and TCRdb retains in-frame clones only, with some absent. The sample shows over 150,000 clones, over 80% of them seen only once. This clone was seen just once. Its antigen is unidentified. The CDR3 consists of 14 residues. Trimming shortened V by 4 bases and J by 7 bases, and 16 bases separated the two germline ends. From germline, CDR1 is MNHNS and CDR2 SASEGT. The chain has TRBV6-1 and TRBJ1-2; a possible D gene is TRBD1 (5 bases). Sequences were obtained from PBMCs. The receptor's source is a human donor in good health. The CDR3 reads CASSAPDTSFGYTF. CDR3 DNA: TGTGCCAGCAGTGCTCCGGACACCTCATTTGGCTACACCTTC.